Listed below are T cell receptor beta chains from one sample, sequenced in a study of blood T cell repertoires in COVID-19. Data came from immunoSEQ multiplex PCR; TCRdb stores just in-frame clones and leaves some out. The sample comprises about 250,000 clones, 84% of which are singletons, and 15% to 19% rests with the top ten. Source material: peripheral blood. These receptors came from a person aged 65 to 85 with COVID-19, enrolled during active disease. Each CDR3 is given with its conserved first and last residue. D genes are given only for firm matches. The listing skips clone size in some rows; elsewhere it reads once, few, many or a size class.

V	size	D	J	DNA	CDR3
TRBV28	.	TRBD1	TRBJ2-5	TGTGCCAGCAGTCACCCCGGGACAGAAGAGACCCAGTACTTC	CASSHPGTEETQYF
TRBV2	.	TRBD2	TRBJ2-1	TGTGCCAGCAGTGACGGGATAAGCGGGGGATACAATGAGCAGTTCTTC	CASSDGISGGYNEQFF
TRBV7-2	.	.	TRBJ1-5	TGTGCCAGCAGCTACCGACAGACTAGCAATCAGCCCCAGCATTTT	CASSYRQTSNQPQHF
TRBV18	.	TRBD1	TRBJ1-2	TGTGCCAGTACGGGACAGGGCGGCTATGGCTACACCTTC	CASTGQGGYGYTF
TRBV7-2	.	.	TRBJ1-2	TGTGCCAGCAGCTTAGGGGGCTCAGGGGACTATGGCTACACCTTC	CASSLGGSGDYGYTF
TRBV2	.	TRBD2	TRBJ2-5	TGTGCCAGCAGTGAACCCCGGTTGGTAGCGGGGGCCCTGGGGGAGACCCAGTACTTC	CASSEPRLVAGALGETQYF
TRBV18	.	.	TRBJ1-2	TGTGCCAGCTCACCAAGCTCTCAGGGGACCCTTTATGGCTACACCTTC	CASSPSSQGTLYGYTF
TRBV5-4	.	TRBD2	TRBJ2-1	TGTGCCAGCAGCTTGACTAGCGGGAGGGTTAATGAGCAGTTCTTC	CASSLTSGRVNEQFF
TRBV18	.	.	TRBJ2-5	TGTGCCAGCTCACCACTAGAAAACAGTCGTCAAGAGACCCAGTACTTC	CASSPLENSRQETQYF
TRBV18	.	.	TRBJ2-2	TGTGCCAGCTCACAAAAGGTTCACAGGGTGAACACCGGGGAGCTGTTTTTT	CASSQKVHRVNTGELFF
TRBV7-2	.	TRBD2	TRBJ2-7	TGTGCCAGCAGCTATGGGACTATGATCCTGCCGTACTTC	CASSYGTMILPYF
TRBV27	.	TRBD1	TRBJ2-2	TGTGCCAGCAGTAAACCCCGGACAGGGGACACCGGGGAGCTGTTTTTT	CASSKPRTGDTGELFF
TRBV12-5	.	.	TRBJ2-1	TGTGCTAGTGGTTTGGATATCGAAATTAGCGGTAGAGGATTCTACAATGAGCAGTTCTTC	CASGLDIEISGRGFYNEQFF
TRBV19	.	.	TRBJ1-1	TGTGCCACCCGCCGCAGTCACATGAACACTGAAGCTTTCTTT	CATRRSHMNTEAFF
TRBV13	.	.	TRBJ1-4	TGTGCCAGCAGCCCGCGGGGGGCGTGGGAAAAACTGTTTTTT	CASSPRGAWEKLFF
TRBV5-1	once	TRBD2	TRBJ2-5	TGCGCCAGCACCACGGGGGGGTTACGTCAGGAGACCCAGTACTTC	CASTTGGLRQETQYF
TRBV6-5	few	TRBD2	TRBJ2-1	TGTGCCACCCGAGGTACTAGCGGGGGTTTCAATGAGCAGTTCTTC	CATRGTSGGFNEQFF
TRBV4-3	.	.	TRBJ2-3	TGCGCCAGCAGCCAAGATGCGGTCAGCACAGATACGCAGTATTTT	CASSQDAVSTDTQYF
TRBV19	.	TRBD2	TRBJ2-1	TGTGCCAGTAGTACCCCCGGTCAGCGGGAGGGCGAGCAGTTCTTC	CASSTPGQREGEQFF
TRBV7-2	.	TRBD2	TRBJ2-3	TGTGCCAGTAAACTAGCGGTTTTTCGAGATACGCAGTATTTT	CASKLAVFRDTQYF
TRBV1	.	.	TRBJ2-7	TGCACCAGCAGCCAAGACAAAGCAGGCGGGTCCTACGAGCAGTACTTC	CTSSQDKAGGSYEQYF
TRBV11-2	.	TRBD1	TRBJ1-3	TGTGCCAGCAGCTTAGATCCTGACAGGGACGGAAACACCATATATTTT	CASSLDPDRDGNTIYF
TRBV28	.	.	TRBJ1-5	TGTGCCAGCAGAAAGAGGGAGGGAACCAATCAGCCCCAGCATTTT	CASRKREGTNQPQHF
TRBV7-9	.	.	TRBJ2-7	TGTGCCAGCAGCTTAGTGGGGCGTGACGAGCAGTACTTC	CASSLVGRDEQYF
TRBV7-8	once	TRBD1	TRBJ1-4	TGTGCCAGCAGCTGGCGACAGGGAGTTAATGAAAAACTGTTTTTT	CASSWRQGVNEKLFF
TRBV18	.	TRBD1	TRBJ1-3	TGTGCCAGCTCCTCAGCAGGGGGCTCTGGAAACACCATATATTTT	CASSSAGGSGNTIYF
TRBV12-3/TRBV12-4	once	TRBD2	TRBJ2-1	TGTGCCAGCAGTCAGGGACTAGCCGCTGAGCAGTTCTTC	CASSQGLAAEQFF
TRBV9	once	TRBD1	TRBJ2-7	TGTGCCAGCAGCGGTCCGGGACAGGGGTTCGAGCAGTACTTC	CASSGPGQGFEQYF
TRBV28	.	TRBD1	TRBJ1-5	TGTGCCAGCAGTTCAGGACAGGGAAGGTTTTATCAGCCCCAGCATTTT	CASSSGQGRFYQPQHF
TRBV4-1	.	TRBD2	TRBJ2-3	TGCGCCAGCAGCCAAGATAGCCGGGGGGGCCACACAGATACGCAGTATTTT	CASSQDSRGGHTDTQYF
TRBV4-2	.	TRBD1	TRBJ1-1	TGTGCCAGCAGCCAGAGGACCCCTCGACAGGGGTTGAACACTGAAGCTTTCTTT	CASSQRTPRQGLNTEAFF
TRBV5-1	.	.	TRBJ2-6	TGCGCCAGCAGCGATCAGGGTACCTCCGGGGCCAACGTCCTGACTTTC	CASSDQGTSGANVLTF